The 5 T cell receptor beta chains listed next were all sequenced from one sample in a study of blood T cell repertoires in COVID-19. The method was immunoSEQ multiplex PCR; TCRdb's version includes in-frame clones alone and lacks a portion of them. The sample includes approximately 220,000 clones, around four fifths of them seen just once. The sample was PBMCs or T cells enriched from blood (not recorded which). Source of these receptors: a woman in her 50s who had been exposed to COVID-19.

The rearrangement links TRBV12-3 or TRBV12-4 to TRBJ2-7; D possibly corresponds to TRBD1 (6 bases). This CDR3 spans 13 amino acids. The V gene lost 5 bases and the J gene lost 7 bases, with 15 bases spanning the gap. DNA of the CDR3: TGTGCCAGCAGTCCAGCCCGCAGGGGAGAGCAGTACTTC. This encodes CASSPARRGEQYF.

This chain links TRBV28 with TRBJ1-6, with 12 bases that match TRBD1. J lost 2 bases, V lost 5 bases, and 4 bases had no gene match. The CDR3 covers 17 residues. CDR1 and CDR2 from the germline V gene are MDHEN and SYDVKM. The CDR3 sequence: CASSQGQGATYNSPLHF. The CDR3 DNA sequence: TGTGCCAGCAGTCAGGGACAGGGGGCCACCTATAATTCACCCCTCCACTTT. Drawing the rest from reference TRBV28 and TRBJ1-6, the complete variable domain is DVKVTQSSRYLVKRTGEKVFLECVQDMDHENMFWYRQDPGLGLRLIYFSYDVKMKEKGDIPEGYSVSREKKERFSLILESASTNQTSMYLCASSQGQGATYNSPLHFGNGTRLTVT.

This chain connects TRBV19 to TRBJ1-5, with 7 bases matching TRBD1. The junction had 6 bases not matched to a gene; V was cut back by 6 bases and J by 4 bases. Germline CDR1 is LNHDA and CDR2 is SQIVND (reference sequence). The CDR3 is made up of 14 amino acids. The CDR3 sequence is CASRTTGSNQPQHF. The CDR3 nucleotides are TGTGCCAGTAGGACGACAGGGTCGAATCAGCCCCAGCATTTT.

The CDR3 region is CASRADNSGANVLTF. The DNA of the CDR3 is TGTGCCAGCAGGGCGGACAACTCTGGGGCCAACGTCCTGACTTTC. The rearrangement uses TRBV2 and TRBJ2-6, with D possibly TRBD1 on 5 matching bases. V lost 6 bases and J lost 0, with 9 bases in between. The V gene's germline CDR1 is SNHLY and CDR2 FYNNEI. The CDR3 sequence is 15 residues long.

The table lists this clone with a few counts. The chain uses TRBV19 and TRBJ2-1, with a weak D call TRBD2 (6 bases). Between the trimmed V and J ends, which lost 1 base and 3 bases, there was a span of 13 bases. Germline CDR1 is LNHDA and CDR2 is SQIVND (reference sequence). This CDR3 spans 16 amino acids. The CDR3 sequence: CASSIVGGHGYNEQFF. DNA of the CDR3: TGTGCCAGTAGTATAGTCGGAGGGCATGGCTACAATGAGCAGTTCTTC.